Sequencing of this TCR beta chain was carried out in a study of regulatory T cells in long-lasting Graves disease. The V end was cut by 4 bases, the J end by 6 bases, with 15 bases between. Per germline, CDR1 SQVTM and CDR2 ANQGSEA. This CDR3 comprises 13 residues. This clonotype was seen at least ten times. Noted time point: newly diagnosed GD, antithyroid drugs for less than 3 months. With RNA extracted from PBMCs as input, the TCR library was made. Arm-PCR with iRepertoire HTBI primers amplified the CDR3 regions for these TCR beta libraries. From the multiplex PCR reads, TCRdb called clonotypes with MiXCR, one entry per CDR3 protein. Here the sample spans approximately 400,000 distinct CDR3 sequences, about 16% being singletons. These sequences were also reported in another study, on T cells in Graves' hyperthyroidism and ophthalmopathy.

This clonotype was sampled from a woman aged 30 to 39 with Graves disease. V usage is TRBV29-1 and J usage is TRBJ1-1; D is uncertain. The material was peripheral blood mononuclear cells (PBMCs), obtained at new diagnosis, from a patient treated with antithyroid drugs. CDR3 protein: CSVAPLGSAEAFF. Here the CDR3 DNA reads TGCAGCGTTGCCCCTCTCGGCAGCGCTGAAGCTTTCTTT.